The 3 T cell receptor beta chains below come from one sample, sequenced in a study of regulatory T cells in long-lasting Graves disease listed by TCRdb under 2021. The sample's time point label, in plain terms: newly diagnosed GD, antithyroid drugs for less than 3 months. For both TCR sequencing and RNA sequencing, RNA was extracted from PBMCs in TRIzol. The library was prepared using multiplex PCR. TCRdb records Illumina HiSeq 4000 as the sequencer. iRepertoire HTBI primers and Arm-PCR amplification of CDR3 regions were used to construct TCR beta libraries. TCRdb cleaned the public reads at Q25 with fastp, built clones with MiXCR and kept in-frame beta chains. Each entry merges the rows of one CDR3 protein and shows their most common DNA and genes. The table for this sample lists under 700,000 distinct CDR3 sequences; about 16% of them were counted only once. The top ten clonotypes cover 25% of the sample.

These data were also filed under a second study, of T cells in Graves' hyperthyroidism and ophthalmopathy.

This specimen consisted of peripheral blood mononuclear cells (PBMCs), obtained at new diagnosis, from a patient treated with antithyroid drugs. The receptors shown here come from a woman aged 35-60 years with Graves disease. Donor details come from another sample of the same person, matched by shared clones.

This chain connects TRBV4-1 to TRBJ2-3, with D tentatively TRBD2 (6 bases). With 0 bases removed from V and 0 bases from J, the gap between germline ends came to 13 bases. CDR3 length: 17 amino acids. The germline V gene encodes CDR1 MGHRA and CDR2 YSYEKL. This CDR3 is CASSQDWTIPSTDTQYF. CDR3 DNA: TGCGCCAGCAGCCAAGACTGGACTATCCCTAGCACAGATACGCAGTATTTT.

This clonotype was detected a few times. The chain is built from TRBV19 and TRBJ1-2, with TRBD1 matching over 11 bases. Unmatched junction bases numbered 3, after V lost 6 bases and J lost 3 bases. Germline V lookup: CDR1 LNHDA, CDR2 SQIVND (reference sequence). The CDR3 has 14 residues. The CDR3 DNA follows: TGTGCCAGTAGGCCGGGACAGGGGGACTATGGCTACACCTTC. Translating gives CASRPGQGDYGYTF.

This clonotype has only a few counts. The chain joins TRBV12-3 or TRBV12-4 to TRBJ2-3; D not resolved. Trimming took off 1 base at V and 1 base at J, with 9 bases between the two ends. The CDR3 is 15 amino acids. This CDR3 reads CASSLGLHRTDTQYF. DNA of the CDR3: TGTGCCAGCAGTTTAGGACTCCACCGCACAGATACGCAGTATTTT.